Listed below are T cell receptor beta chains from one sample, sequenced in a study of cytomegalovirus exposure and HLA in healthy donors. Sequencing was performed with immunoSEQ multiplex PCR; in TCRdb, only in-frame clones are kept and a portion is missing. The sample table sets out around 78,000 clones. Material for sequencing was PBMCs. These receptors all stem from a man aged 18-30 years in good health and CMV-seropositive. The CDR3 runs from the conserved cysteine through the conserved F or W. A D gene is named only where the DNA matches it firmly.

D	V	J	DNA	CDR3
.	TRBV5-1	TRBJ1-6	TGCGCCAGCAGCTTGGTTGGGAGCTCCTATAATTCACCCCTCCACTTT	CASSLVGSSYNSPLHF
.	TRBV7-2	TRBJ2-5	TGTGCCAGCAGCTTAGGCGCGACCGCAGCGGAGACCCAGTACTTC	CASSLGATAAETQYF
.	TRBV6-6	TRBJ2-7	TGTGCCAGCAGTTACGGCAACCCCTACGAGCAGTACTTC	CASSYGNPYEQYF
.	TRBV5-4	TRBJ2-7	TGTGCCAGCAGCTCCCTCGATGCAGCCTACGAGCAGTACTTC	CASSSLDAAYEQYF
TRBD2	TRBV28	TRBJ2-7	TGTGCCAGCAGTTTAGTCTGGACTAGCGGGGGGTACGAGCAGTACTTC	CASSLVWTSGGYEQYF
TRBD2	TRBV6-6	TRBJ2-3	TGTGCCACCATCGACGGGAGGGCCGGCACAGATACGCAGTATTTT	CATIDGRAGTDTQYF
TRBD1	TRBV7-9	TRBJ2-7	TGTGCCAGCAGCTTAGCACCCGACAGGGGGAAATACGAGCAGTACTTC	CASSLAPDRGKYEQYF
TRBD1	TRBV4-2	TRBJ2-7	TGTGCCAGCAGCCAAGTTGGGACAGGGGGGGAGCAGTACTTC	CASSQVGTGGEQYF
TRBD1	TRBV19	TRBJ1-2	TGTGCCAGTAGAGGGACAGGGGGAGTTAACTATGGCTACACCTTC	CASRGTGGVNYGYTF
TRBD1	TRBV28	TRBJ2-7	TGTGCCAGCAGTAGCGGACAGGGGAGGCAGTACTTC	CASSSGQGRQYF
.	TRBV28	TRBJ2-7	TGTGCCAGCAGTACAGGGTTCAGGTCCTACGAGCAGTACTTC	CASSTGFRSYEQYF
TRBD1	TRBV5-1	TRBJ2-7	TGCGCCAGCAGCCGTGGGACAGGGGATTCCTACGAGCAGTACTTC	CASSRGTGDSYEQYF
TRBD1	TRBV5-8	TRBJ1-1	TGTGCCAGCAGGGCCGGGACAGGGTTGACTGAAGCTTTCTTT	CASRAGTGLTEAFF
TRBD1	TRBV6-4	TRBJ1-2	TGTGCCAGCAGCCAGACGACAGGGGGTGGGTCGAACGATAACTATGGCTACACCTTC	CASSQTTGGGSNDNYGYTF
.	TRBV28	TRBJ1-1	TGTGCCAGCAGTTTACTTTCCCAGTACATGAACACTGAAGCTTTCTTT	CASSLLSQYMNTEAFF
.	TRBV9	TRBJ2-3	TGTGCCAGCAGCGATCTAGCATATACGCAGTATTTT	CASSDLAYTQYF
.	TRBV7-6	TRBJ2-1	TGTGCCAGCAGCCAAGACAGGTACAATGAGCAGTTCTTC	CASSQDRYNEQFF
.	TRBV6-5	TRBJ1-1	TGTGCCAGCAGTTGGACAGCGACGAACACTGAAGCTTTCTTT	CASSWTATNTEAFF
TRBD2	TRBV7-2	TRBJ2-1	TGTGCCAGCAGCTTAGCGAGTAGCGGGGGGTTCAATGAGCAGTTCTTC	CASSLASSGGFNEQFF
TRBD1	TRBV6-6	TRBJ2-7	TGTGCCAGCAGTTACTCGACAGGGGGCTACGAGCAGTACTTC	CASSYSTGGYEQYF
.	TRBV9	TRBJ2-6	TGTGCCAGCAGCGTAGGAGTCCCGGGGGCCAACGTCCTGACTTTC	CASSVGVPGANVLTF
TRBD2	TRBV9	TRBJ2-3	TGTGCCAGCAGCGCCCACGGGGGGGGAGGGACAGATACGCAGTATTTT	CASSAHGGGGTDTQYF
TRBD1	TRBV5-6	TRBJ1-6	TGTGCCAGCAGCCAGGGACAGGGGTACTCACCCCTCCACTTT	CASSQGQGYSPLHF
.	TRBV7-9	TRBJ1-2	TGTGCCAGCAGCTCCCTTGGAGAAAGCTATGGCTACACCTTC	CASSSLGESYGYTF
.	TRBV6-6	TRBJ2-5	TGTGCCAGCAGCTATTCAAGGGGGGAGACCCAGTACTTC	CASSYSRGETQYF
.	TRBV7-6	TRBJ2-1	TGTGCCAGCAGCTTAGCTCTAGCCCAGGAGCAGTTCTTC	CASSLALAQEQFF
TRBD1	TRBV5-8	TRBJ2-1	TGTGCCAGCAGCACCGGACAGGGGGCGTACAATGAGCAGTTCTTC	CASSTGQGAYNEQFF
.	TRBV27	TRBJ2-3	TGTGCCAGCAGTTTCACAGGAAAGCACACAGATACGCAGTATTTT	CASSFTGKHTDTQYF
.	TRBV6-6	TRBJ2-5	TGTGCCAGCTGCGCGGCACAGGGTCCCTCGGAGACCCAGTACTTC	CASCAAQGPSETQYF
.	TRBV29-1	TRBJ2-3	TGCAGCGTATTAGCGGATGGCCCAGATACGCAGTATTTT	CSVLADGPDTQYF
TRBD2	TRBV5-1	TRBJ2-1	TGCGCCAGCAGCTTAGAAGCGGGGTCTTACAATGAGCAGTTCTTC	CASSLEAGSYNEQFF
.	TRBV7-2	TRBJ2-7	TGTGCCAGCAGCTTCGGGACCGCGGGGACCTACGAGCAGTACTTC	CASSFGTAGTYEQYF
TRBD1	TRBV15	TRBJ2-1	TGTGCCACCAGCAGAGGGTTAGACAGGGGGCGAGGCGATGAGCAGTTCTTC	CATSRGLDRGRGDEQFF
TRBD2	TRBV6-6	TRBJ2-1	TGTGCCAGCAGTTCCAGCGGGGATCGTGAGCAGTTCTTC	CASSSSGDREQFF
.	TRBV28	TRBJ1-4	TGTGCCAGCAGTTTGGGGCAGGTTGAAAAACTGTTTTTT	CASSLGQVEKLFF
TRBD1	TRBV5-1	TRBJ2-7	TGCGCCAGCAGCTTCACAGGGGTCCAACCCTACGAGCAGTACTTC	CASSFTGVQPYEQYF
.	TRBV5-7	TRBJ2-7	TGTGCCAGCAGCCCTCCAAAGGTCGGGGGTTACGAGCAGTACTTC	CASSPPKVGGYEQYF
.	TRBV2	TRBJ1-5	TGTGCCAGCGGGGACGGGACATCGGTTTATCAGCCCCAGCATTTT	CASGDGTSVYQPQHF
TRBD1	TRBV30	TRBJ2-7	TGTGCCTGGAAACCGGGACAGGGGTGGTCCTACGAGCAGTACTTC	CAWKPGQGWSYEQYF
.	TRBV29-1	TRBJ1-4	TGCAGCGCCGGAGGCACCCTGGGGGAAAAACTGTTTTTT	CSAGGTLGEKLFF
.	TRBV18	TRBJ1-6	TGTGCCAGCTCACCAATCGAGCCGGGACAAGGCGATTATAATTCACCCCTCCACTTT	CASSPIEPGQGDYNSPLHF
TRBD2	TRBV5-1	TRBJ2-1	TGCGCCAGCAGCTTGGCCGGGCTAGCGGGGACTCTGGGCAATGAGCAGTTCTTC	CASSLAGLAGTLGNEQFF